The source of this TCR beta chain is a study of OX40 agonist ivuxolimab in advanced cancers. Germline V gives CDR1 SEHNR, CDR2 FQNEAQ (reference sequence). The CDR3 sequence is 16 residues long. Some clones are missing from TCRdb's copy, which holds only in-frame ones; the method was immunoSEQ multiplex PCR. In the table there are 87,000 or so clones, around 87% of which are singletons. The sample here was CD4+ or CD8+ T cells sorted from blood, taken in a trial of the OX40 agonist ivuxolimab. The receptor comes from an adult with an advanced solid tumor such as melanoma, head and neck, liver or kidney cancer. The rearrangement uses TRBV7-9 and TRBJ2-5, with 9 bases matching TRBD1. The J call may be faulty, since TRBJ2-7 better matches the DNA end. CDR3 in amino acids: CASSQVGTGKYYEQYF. CDR3 bases: TGTGCCAGCAGTCAAGTGGGGACAGGGAAATACTACGAGCAGTACTTC.